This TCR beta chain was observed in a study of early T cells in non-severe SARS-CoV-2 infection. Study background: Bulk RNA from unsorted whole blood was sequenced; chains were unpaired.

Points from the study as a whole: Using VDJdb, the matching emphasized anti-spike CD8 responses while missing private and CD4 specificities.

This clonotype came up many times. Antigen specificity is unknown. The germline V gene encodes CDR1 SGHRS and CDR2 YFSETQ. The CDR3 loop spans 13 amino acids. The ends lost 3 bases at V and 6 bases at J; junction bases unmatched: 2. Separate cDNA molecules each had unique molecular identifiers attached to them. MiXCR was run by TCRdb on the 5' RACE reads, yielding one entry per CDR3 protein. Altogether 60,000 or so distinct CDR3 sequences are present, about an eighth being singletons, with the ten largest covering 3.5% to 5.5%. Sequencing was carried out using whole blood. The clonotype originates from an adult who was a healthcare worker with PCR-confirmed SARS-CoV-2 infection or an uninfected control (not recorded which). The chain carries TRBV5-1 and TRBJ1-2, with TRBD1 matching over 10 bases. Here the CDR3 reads CASSSTGGHGYTF. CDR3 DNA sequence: TGCGCCAGCAGCTCGACAGGGGGCCATGGCTACACCTTC.